Below are 22 T cell receptor beta chains sequenced from a single sample in a study of regulatory T cells in long-lasting Graves disease. Construction of TCR beta libraries relied on iRepertoire HTBI primers and on Arm-PCR targeting CDR3 regions. A single record per CDR3 protein comes from TCRdb applying MiXCR to the multiplex PCR reads. The table has 240,000 or so distinct CDR3 sequences, 20% to 25% seen once; the top ten hold around 14%. Described time point: newly diagnosed GD, antithyroid drugs for less than 3 months. The TCR library was made from RNA that had been extracted from PBMCs in TRIzol. The source material was peripheral blood mononuclear cells (PBMCs), sampled at new diagnosis, from a patient treated with antithyroid drugs. Source of these receptors: a female donor with Graves disease.

This clonotype has a count of ten or more. The chain recombines TRBV7-2 with TRBJ2-1, with D possibly TRBD2 on 6 matching bases. The CDR3 extends over 13 amino acids. CDR1 SGHTA and CDR2 FQGNSA come from the germline V gene. V was trimmed by 4 bases and J by 6 bases, leaving 10 bases between them. For the CDR3, the DNA is TGTGCCAGCAGCTATGCGGGACCCAATGAGCAGTTCTTC. This sequence encodes CASSYAGPNEQFF. The full variable domain, completed using reference TRBV7-2 and TRBJ2-1, is GAGVSQSPSNKVTEKGKDVELRCDPISGHTALYWYRQSLGQGLEFLIYFQGNSAPDKSGLPSDRFSAERTGGSVSTLTIQRTQQEDSAVYLCASSYAGPNEQFFGPGTRLTVL.

This clonotype has ten or more counts. The V call is TRBV7-8, the J call TRBJ1-1; D gene ambiguous. This CDR3 has 15 residues. Between the trimmed V and J ends, which lost 3 bases and 1 base, there was a span of 12 bases. The V gene's germline CDR1 is SGHVS and CDR2 FQNEAQ. The CDR3 loop is CASSFLPWENTEAFF. In DNA form, the CDR3 reads TGTGCCAGCAGCTTTCTCCCGTGGGAGAACACTGAAGCTTTCTTT. The full variable domain, in which reference TRBV7-8 and TRBJ1-1 provide the parts outside the CDR3, is GAGVSQSPRYKVAKRGQDVALRCDPISGHVSLFWYQQALGQGPEFLTYFQNEAQLDKSGLPSDRFFAERPEGSVSTLKIQRTQQEDSAVYLCASSFLPWENTEAFFGQGTRLTVV.

This clonotype was counted at least ten times. The rearrangement links TRBV3-1 to TRBJ2-2, with D tentatively TRBD1 (5 bases). Trimming removed 1 base at V and 4 bases at J, with 7 bases between. Germline lookup yields CDR1 LGHDT and CDR2 YNNKEL (reference sequence). The CDR3 runs to 14 residues. The CDR3 region is CASSQGTPTGELFF. For the CDR3, the DNA is TGTGCCAGCAGCCAAGGGACACCCACCGGGGAGCTGTTTTTT.

This clonotype was seen ten or more times. This sequence joins TRBV20-1 and TRBJ1-2; unclear D gene. V dropped 2 bases and J dropped 5 bases, with 18 bases sitting between them. The CDR3 extends over 15 amino acids. Looked up from germline, CDR1 is DFQATT and CDR2 is SNEGSKA (reference sequence). CDR3 sequence (DNA): TGCAGTGCTAGACCACTCTCCGGGTCCTTGTATGGCTACACCTTC. Its protein product is CSARPLSGSLYGYTF.

The chain has TRBV7-6 and TRBJ1-1; no definite D call. Deletions cut 4 bases from V and 6 bases from J, with 15 bases between. Germline-derived CDR1 and CDR2 are SGHVS and FNYEAQ. The CDR3 has 14 residues. The CDR3 DNA sequence: TGTGCCAGCAGCTACAGACACCCGATAGCTGAAGCTTTCTTT. Its protein product is CASSYRHPIAEAFF.

This sequence joins TRBV19 and TRBJ2-2; D gene ambiguous. There are 16 residues in the CDR3. V was trimmed by 5 bases and J by 5 bases, leaving 18 bases between them. Germline CDR1 LNHDA, CDR2 SQIVND (reference sequence). The CDR3 region is CASSSPPDLWTGELFF. The CDR3 region has the DNA TGTGCCAGTAGTTCCCCCCCCGATCTTTGGACCGGGGAGCTGTTTTTT.

With respect to this clonotype: A read error is likely here: a far larger clone is one base away. This chain connects TRBV28 to TRBJ2-1, with 11 bases fitting TRBD2. The CDR3 consists of 15 residues. Germline V gene lookup returns CDR1 MDHEN and CDR2 SYDVKM. With 7 bases clipped from V and 10 bases from J, the junction kept 12 bases outside the gene matches. CDR3 loop: CASTLAGGPTYEQFF. The CDR3 bases are TGTGCCAGCACCTTAGCGGGAGGGCCGACATACGAGCAGTTCTTC.

This clonotype was found a few times. In DNA, the CDR3 is TGTGCCAGCAGCTTAAGGTCCGTGACCCCCACCGGGGAGCTGTTTTTT. Amino acid sequence: CASSLRSVTPTGELFF. V usage is TRBV7-2 and J usage is TRBJ2-2; D unresolved. The CDR3 contains 16 residues. V was shortened by 2 bases and J by 4 bases, with 14 bases between the two germline ends. Germline loops: CDR1 SGHTA, CDR2 FQGNSA. Full variable domain (remainder filled in from reference TRBV7-2 and TRBJ2-2): GAGVSQSPSNKVTEKGKDVELRCDPISGHTALYWYRQSLGQGLEFLIYFQGNSAPDKSGLPSDRFSAERTGGSVSTLTIQRTQQEDSAVYLCASSLRSVTPTGELFFGEGSRLTVL.

In its sample, this clonotype was seen many times. The V gene is TRBV3-2, the J gene TRBJ2-7; TRBD1 is taken as the D call from the table, unchecked against the DNA. TRBV3-2 is listed as a pseudogene. The length of the CDR3 is 15 residues. The CDR3 loop reads CASSQDRGESYEQYF. The DNA for the CDR3 is TGTGCCAGCAGCCAGGACAGGGGGGAATCCTACGAGCAGTACTTC.

This clonotype was found many times. The chain couples TRBV7-9 to TRBJ2-6; D perhaps matches TRBD1 (5 bases). This CDR3 contains 18 residues. Germline CDR1 and CDR2: SEHNR and FQNEAQ (reference sequence). V lost 5 bases to trimming and J lost 0 bases, with 17 bases between them. The CDR3 here is CASSGVEVGPSGANVLTF. CDR3 DNA: TGTGCCAGCAGCGGCGTAGAGGTGGGGCCCTCTGGGGCCAACGTCCTGACTTTC.

As concerns this clonotype: It is likely a read error: a sequence one base away is far more abundant. The chain combines TRBV7-9 with TRBJ2-1; 9 bases are shared with TRBD1. This CDR3 region has 17 residues. Germline CDR1 SEHNR, CDR2 FQNEAQ (reference sequence). CDR3 residues: CTSSQEYWTGVLDEQFF. The DNA for the CDR3 is TGCACCAGCAGCCAAGAATATTGGACAGGGGTTCTCGATGAGCAGTTCTTC. The full variable domain, in which reference TRBV7-9 and TRBJ2-1 provide the parts outside the CDR3, is DTGVSQNPRHKITKRGQNVTFRCDPISEHNRLYWYRQTLGQGPEFLTYFQNEAQLEKSRLLSDRFSAERPKGSFSTLEIQRTEQGDSAMYLCTSSQEYWTGVLDEQFFGPGTRLTVL.

This clonotype was observed at least ten times. The rearrangement uses TRBV13 and TRBJ2-1; D remains unclear. Looked up from germline, CDR1 is PRHDT and CDR2 is FYEKMQ (reference sequence). V was cut by 3 bases and J by 10 bases, with 10 bases left in between. The CDR3 consists of 12 residues. This chain's CDR3 is CASSFALDEQFF. CDR3 nucleotides: TGTGCCAGCAGCTTCGCGCTCGACGAGCAGTTCTTC.

J is TRBJ2-7 and V is TRBV30, with 9 nucleotides matching TRBD1. V lost 1 base and J lost 4; bases outside the gene matches: 2. The CDR3 is made up of 13 amino acids. The V gene's germline CDR1 is GTSNPN and CDR2 SVGIG (reference sequence). The CDR3: CAWSGQGVYEQYF. In DNA, the CDR3 is TGTGCCTGGAGTGGACAGGGGGTGTACGAGCAGTACTTC. The variable domain in full, completed from reference TRBV30 and TRBJ2-7, reads SQTIHQWPATLVQPVGSPLSLECTVEGTSNPNLYWYRQAAGRGLQLLFYSVGIGQISSEVPQNLSASRPQDRQFILSSKKLLLSDSGFYLCAWSGQGVYEQYFGPGTRLTVT.

In its sample, this clonotype was seen many times. The chain joins TRBV20-1 to TRBJ2-1, with 15 positions matching TRBD2. This CDR3 spans 17 amino acids. The trim removed 2 bases at V and 6 bases at J, leaving 8 bases unmatched. Germline V gene sequence: CDR1 DFQATT, CDR2 SNEGSKA (reference sequence). The CDR3 is CSARSPGTSGRSNEQFF. CDR3 sequence (DNA): TGCAGTGCTAGAAGCCCCGGGACTAGCGGGAGGTCCAATGAGCAGTTCTTC.

The chain employs TRBV18 and TRBJ2-7, with a possible D match to TRBD2 (6 bases). In germline, CDR1 is KGHSH, CDR2 LQKENI. The CDR3 has 14 amino acids. Trimming pared 6 bases from V and 0 bases from J, leaving 12 bases between. The chain's CDR3 is CASSTGLTSYEQYF. CDR3 DNA sequence: TGTGCCAGCTCGACGGGACTGACCTCCTACGAGCAGTACTTC.

This clonotype was seen many times. The chain combines TRBV7-2 with TRBJ2-2; D gene uncertain. This CDR3 has 15 amino acids. Looked up from germline, CDR1 is SGHTA and CDR2 is FQGNSA. V lost 0 bases and J lost 10, with 15 bases in between. The DNA of the CDR3 is TGTGCCAGCAGCTTAGCAAACGGTCTGTCCGAGGAGCTGTTTTTT. It specifies CASSLANGLSEELFF.

This chain uses TRBV4-2 with TRBJ1-6; tentative D call: TRBD1 (5 bases). Between the trimmed V and J ends, which lost 4 bases and 8 bases, there was a span of 12 bases. Germline assignment: CDR1 LGHNA and CDR2 YNFKEQ. This CDR3 has 14 amino acids. The CDR3 protein is CASSPWDGDSPLHF. The CDR3 DNA reads as TGTGCCAGCAGCCCCTGGGACGGAGATTCACCCCTCCACTTT.

A note on this clonotype: This sequence may be a read error, since a much larger clone differs from it by one base. V is TRBV20-1 and J is TRBJ2-7, with D perhaps TRBD1 (6 bases). V shed 5 bases and J shed 2 bases, with 13 bases lying between them. CDR3 length: 13 amino acids. The germline CDR1 and CDR2 sequences are DFQATT and SNEGSKA (reference sequence). Here the CDR3 reads CSAFARGTYEQYF. The CDR3 DNA sequence: TGCAGTGCTTTCGCTAGGGGGACCTACGAGCAGTACTTC.

The table lists this clonotype with many counts. This chain links TRBV5-1 with TRBJ2-5, with TRBD2 matching over 14 bases. The J segment lost 3 bases and the V segment lost 6 bases, leaving 4 bases of the junction unmatched. Germline CDR1 reads SGHRS; CDR2 reads YFSETQ. The CDR3 has 15 amino acids. The CDR3 nucleotides are TGCGCCAGCACCCGGGGACTAGCGGGGGAAGAGACCCAGTACTTC. Its protein is CASTRGLAGEETQYF. Full variable domain (remainder filled in from reference TRBV5-1 and TRBJ2-5): KAGVTQTPRYLIKTRGQQVTLSCSPISGHRSVSWYQQTPGQGLQFLFEYFSETQRNKGNFPGRFSGRQFSNSRSEMNVSTLELGDSALYLCASTRGLAGEETQYFGPGTRLLVL.

This clonotype showed up many times. The chain employs TRBV5-1 and TRBJ1-6, with D possibly TRBD1 on 5 matching bases. Deletions cut 5 bases from V and 6 bases from J, with 15 bases between. Looked up from germline, CDR1 is SGHRS and CDR2 is YFSETQ. This CDR3 has 15 amino acids. CDR3 loop: CASRFTTESNSPLHF. CDR3 in DNA: TGCGCCAGCAGATTCACGACAGAGTCTAATTCACCCCTCCACTTT.

This clonotype was detected many times. The chain couples TRBV28 to TRBJ1-6, with TRBD1 matching 7 bases. The length of the CDR3 is 17 residues. Germline values: CDR1 MDHEN, CDR2 SYDVKM. V lost 4 bases to trimming and J lost 1 base; unmatched junction nucleotides: 7. The CDR3 DNA is TGTGCCAGCAGTTCGCAGGGGGTGGGATCCTATAATTCACCCCTCCACTTT. It translates to CASSSQGVGSYNSPLHF.

To note about this clonotype: This may come from a read error, since a much larger clone is one base off. A read error is likely, as this CDR3 ends without the conserved phenylalanine or tryptophan. The chain carries TRBV29-1 and TRBJ1-4; perhaps TRBD1 as D (6 bases). The CDR3 extends over 15 amino acids. Trimming took 7 bases from V and 6 from J, leaving 21 bases between them. Germline assignment: CDR1 SQVTM and CDR2 ANQGSEA. CDR3 amino acids: CSGIDLGAGDEKLFL. The CDR3 nucleotides are TGCAGCGGTATTGATTTGGGGGCCGGCGATGAAAAACTGTTTCTT.